The next 26 T cell receptor beta chains were all read from a single sample in a study of post-analysis software for immune sequencing data. Incorporated into the TCR beta cDNA libraries were unique molecular identifiers, which served to reduce PCR and sequencing biases. TCRdb processed the PCR reads anew with MiXCR; each CDR3 protein has one entry. The sample consists of 650,000 to 850,000 distinct CDR3 sequences, 53% of them appearing once. Their specific antigens are unknown. Notes on the study in general: About 5 TRBV segments were more frequent in patients than controls; TRBV5-6, TRBV5-1 and TRBV20-1 belonged to this group.

Sequenced input: blood. These TCRs come from a girl aged 10 to 17 with multiple sclerosis.

In this sample, this clonotype turned up a few times. The gene calls are TRBV5-1 and TRBJ1-1; D not certain. Trimming removed 0 bases from V and 1 base from J, with 7 bases in between. Germline lookup yields CDR1 SGHRS and CDR2 YFSETQ. The CDR3 consists of 14 residues. The CDR3 loop is CASSLGLQNTEAFF. DNA of the CDR3: TGCGCCAGCAGCTTGGGGCTGCAGAACACTGAAGCTTTCTTT.

This clonotype appeared a few times. The chain joins TRBV20-1 to TRBJ2-1; possible D gene TRBD2, 6 bases. Germline CDR1 is DFQATT and CDR2 is SNEGSKA (reference sequence). There are 14 residues in the CDR3. Trimming took 3 bases from V and 3 from J, leaving 12 bases between them. In DNA, the CDR3 is TGCAGTGCTAGCATCGCGGGGAACTACAATGAGCAGTTCTTC. It encodes CSASIAGNYNEQFF.

The chain joins TRBV20-1 to TRBJ2-7, with 9 bases lining up with TRBD1. Germline lookup yields CDR1 DFQATT and CDR2 SNEGSKA (reference sequence). V shed 6 bases, J shed 3 bases, and the junction held 6 bases outside the gene matches. The CDR3 is 13 amino acids. The CDR3 coding sequence is TGCAGTGCCCCGGGACAGGGAGACTACGAGCAGTACTTC. Translated: CSAPGQGDYEQYF.

V and J are TRBV5-1 and TRBJ2-3; 9 bases agree with TRBD1. Germline assignment: CDR1 SGHRS and CDR2 YFSETQ. This CDR3 spans 15 amino acids. V was clipped by 3 bases and J by 2 bases; unmatched bases: 4. CDR3 region: CASSSRDRVTDTQYF. For the CDR3, the DNA is TGCGCCAGCAGCTCCCGGGACAGGGTCACAGATACGCAGTATTTT. The full variable domain, rest sourced from reference TRBV5-1 and TRBJ2-3, is KAGVTQTPRYLIKTRGQQVTLSCSPISGHRSVSWYQQTPGQGLQFLFEYFSETQRNKGNFPGRFSGRQFSNSRSEMNVSTLELGDSALYLCASSSRDRVTDTQYFGPGTRLTVL.

This clonotype has a handful of counts. The V and J genes are TRBV29-1 and TRBJ1-1; tentative D call: TRBD1 (5 bases). The germline V and J ends were trimmed by 5 bases and 1 base, with 8 bases remaining between them. This CDR3 has 12 amino acids. Germline values: CDR1 SQVTM, CDR2 ANQGSEA. The CDR3 nucleotides read TGCAGCGTTCGCACAGGGAACACTGAAGCTTTCTTT. It translates to CSVRTGNTEAFF.

The V call is TRBV7-3, the J call TRBJ2-7, with D possibly TRBD1 on 6 matching bases. Germline V CDR1 and CDR2: SGHTA, FQGTGA. V lost 3 bases, J lost 6 bases, and 18 bases lay in between. This CDR3 comprises 15 residues. CDR3 coding DNA: TGTGCCAGCAGCTTGGTTAGACAGGCGAGCTCCGAGCAGTACTTC. Protein: CASSLVRQASSEQYF. The complete variable domain, with remaining parts taken from reference TRBV7-3 and TRBJ2-7, reads GAGVSQTPSNKVTEKGKYVELRCDPISGHTALYWYRQSLGQGPEFLIYFQGTGAADDSGLPNDRFFAVRPEGSVSTLKIQRTERGDSAVYLCASSLVRQASSEQYFGPGTRLTVT.

CDR3 residues: CASSSGLGKNEQFF. The CDR3 DNA reads TGCGCCAGCAGCTCGGGACTAGGGAAGAATGAGCAGTTCTTC. The V call is TRBV5-1, the J call TRBJ2-1; TRBD2 matches 8 bases. J lost 7 bases, V lost 3 bases, and 6 bases had no gene match. Germline-derived CDR1 and CDR2 are SGHRS and YFSETQ. The CDR3 contains 14 residues.

The genes are TRBV11-1 and TRBJ2-5, with D possibly matching TRBD2 (6 bases). CDR3 length: 14 amino acids. V was cut by 2 bases and J by 6 bases, with 13 bases left in between. The germline V gene has CDR1 SGHAT and CDR2 FQDESV (reference sequence). The CDR3 loop reads CASSLSGGEKTQYF. CDR3 nucleotides: TGTGCCAGCAGCTTATCCGGGGGAGAAAAGACCCAGTACTTC.

The chain carries TRBV10-3 and TRBJ2-3, with TRBD1 matching over 7 bases. The CDR3 extends over 14 amino acids. J was trimmed by 3 bases and V by 6 bases; bases with no gene match: 6. Per germline, CDR1 ENHRY and CDR2 SYGVKD. In DNA, the CDR3 is TGTGCCATCAGAATGACAGGGAAAACAGATACGCAGTATTTT. Amino acids: CAIRMTGKTDTQYF.

This chain connects TRBV12-5 to TRBJ1-5, with 7 positions matching TRBD1. The CDR3 has 21 residues. Germline trimming cut 0 bases from V and 2 bases from J; bases unmatched to any gene: 19. Germline V gives CDR1 LGHNT, CDR2 FRNRAP. The CDR3 DNA follows: TGTGCTAGTGGTTTGGTAAATTTGAGGGGGCCGTCATATATCGGCAATCAGCCCCAGCATTTT. Translation: CASGLVNLRGPSYIGNQPQHF.

This clonotype came up a few times. The rearrangement joins TRBV4-1 to TRBJ2-7; no clear D. The germline CDR1 and CDR2 sequences are MGHRA and YSYEKL. Trimming removed 0 bases from V and 5 bases from J, with 8 bases in between. The CDR3 is 13 residues long. The CDR3 region has the DNA TGCGCCAGCAGCCAAGATGCCTATAACGAGCAGTACTTC. This encodes CASSQDAYNEQYF.

The table lists this clonotype with a few counts. The rearrangement uses TRBV3-1 and TRBJ2-5; TRBD2 might be the D (7 bases). Germline V gene lookup returns CDR1 LGHDT and CDR2 YNNKEL (reference sequence). The ends were cut back, 4 bases at V and 3 bases at J, with 18 bases in the middle. This CDR3 contains 16 residues. The CDR3 DNA reads as TGTGCCAGCAGCCCTCGTGGGGGGGCGAGGAAAGAGACCCAGTACTTC. This codes for CASSPRGGARKETQYF.

The V gene is TRBV10-3, the J gene TRBJ2-5; D is possibly TRBD1 (7 bases). The CDR3 contains 13 residues. Germline-derived CDR1 and CDR2 are ENHRY and SYGVKD. V gave up 10 bases and J gave up 7 bases, with 19 bases separating them. The CDR3 region is CATHTGAGGTQYF. DNA of the CDR3: TGTGCCACCCACACGGGGGCAGGGGGGACCCAGTACTTC.

V and J are TRBV6-5 and TRBJ2-4, with a tentative D call TRBD1 (6 bases). Trimming cost V 6 bases and J 7 bases, with 16 bases left between them. CDR1 and CDR2 (germline): MNHEY, SVGAGI. The CDR3 covers 14 residues. In nucleotides, the CDR3 is TGTGCCAGCAGCCGTAACCGGGACATTAACATTCAGTACTTC. This gives the protein CASSRNRDINIQYF.

J is TRBJ2-7 and V is TRBV4-1; 8 nucleotides agree with TRBD1. This CDR3 region has 14 residues. V was pared by 4 bases and J by 3 bases, with 5 bases of the junction left unmatched. Germline loops: CDR1 MGHRA, CDR2 YSYEKL. The CDR3 bases are TGCGCCAGCAGCCCCAGGGGGCGCGTCTACGAGCAGTACTTC. Its protein product is CASSPRGRVYEQYF.

J is TRBJ1-1 and V is TRBV29-1, with D hard to call. V was cut by 3 bases and J by 8 bases, with 7 bases left in between. Looked up from germline, CDR1 is SQVTM and CDR2 is ANQGSEA. The CDR3 consists of 10 residues. CDR3 bases: TGCAGCGTTGATGGAGGAGAAGCTTTCTTT. Its translation: CSVDGGEAFF.

The gene calls are TRBV7-9 and TRBJ1-4; D ambiguous. Trimming removed 10 bases at V and 4 bases at J, with 10 bases between. The germline V gene encodes CDR1 SEHNR and CDR2 FQNEAQ (reference sequence). The CDR3 contains 12 residues. CDR3 DNA: TGTGCCACGGCCGGGGTTAATGAAAAACTGTTTTTT. Translating it yields CATAGVNEKLFF.

V gene TRBV12-3 or TRBV12-4 combines with J gene TRBJ1-4; 8 positions match TRBD1. This CDR3 comprises 15 residues. V was clipped by 1 base and J by 7 bases; unmatched bases: 5. CDR3 loop: CASSLGTGGIEKLFF. CDR3 coding DNA: TGTGCCAGCAGTTTAGGCACAGGGGGAATTGAAAAACTGTTTTTT.

At least ten counts were recorded for this clonotype. The rearrangement links TRBV6-1 to TRBJ1-2; 7 nucleotides align to TRBD1. J gave up 4 bases and V 2 bases, and 1 base lay outside the gene matches. Germline values: CDR1 MNHNS, CDR2 SASEGT. The length of the CDR3 is 13 residues. CDR3 in DNA: TGTGCCAGCAGTGAACGACAGGGCTATGGCTACACCTTC. Protein: CASSERQGYGYTF.

This chain connects TRBV10-3 to TRBJ2-5; 8 bases align to TRBD2. There are 15 residues in the CDR3. Germline lookup yields CDR1 ENHRY and CDR2 SYGVKD. V was pared by 4 bases and J by 2 bases, with 6 bases of the junction left unmatched. CDR3 in amino acids: CAISGSGGVQETQYF. Written as DNA, the CDR3 is TGTGCCATCAGTGGAAGCGGGGGCGTTCAAGAGACCCAGTACTTC.

The J gene is TRBJ2-5, the V gene TRBV21-1; TRBD2, the table's D call, was not compared with the DNA. TRBV21-1 is a pseudogene locus. The CDR3 is made up of 16 amino acids. This CDR3 is CASSSKGSGSGETQYF. In nucleotides, the CDR3 is TGTGCCAGCAGCAGCAAGGGTAGCGGGAGTGGAGAGACCCAGTACTTC.

The CDR3 loop reads CASSESGIPYNEQFF. The CDR3 DNA is TGTGCCAGCAGTGAGAGCGGGATCCCTTACAATGAGCAGTTCTTC. The chain couples TRBV12-3 or TRBV12-4 to TRBJ2-1; 7 positions match TRBD2. CDR3 length: 15 residues. The J segment lost 4 bases and the V segment lost 5 bases, leaving 8 bases of the junction unmatched.

The J gene is TRBJ2-1, the V gene TRBV29-1; 9 bases match TRBD1. The V segment lost 4 bases and the J segment 4 bases; nucleotides outside the gene matches: 5. CDR3 length: 14 residues. Germline loops: CDR1 SQVTM, CDR2 ANQGSEA. The CDR3 DNA follows: TGCAGCGTTGGCCGCGGACAGGGGTACAATGAGCAGTTCTTC. It codes for CSVGRGQGYNEQFF.

The chain combines TRBV4-1 with TRBJ2-5; 9 bases fit TRBD2. The DNA end lines up better with TRBJ2-7; the J call may be wrong. Germline V gene lookup returns CDR1 MGHRA and CDR2 YSYEKL. This CDR3 spans 15 amino acids. CDR3 loop: CASSHPPSGKYEQYF. The CDR3, as DNA: TGCGCCAGCAGCCACCCGCCTAGCGGGAAGTACGAGCAGTACTTC.

V is TRBV4-1 and J is TRBJ2-7, with D perhaps matching TRBD2 (6 bases). Germline CDR1 and CDR2: MGHRA and YSYEKL. V was pared by 0 bases and J by 3 bases, with 15 bases between. This CDR3 spans 16 amino acids. CDR3 region: CASSQEWSGSLYEQYF. The CDR3 DNA reads as TGCGCCAGCAGCCAAGAATGGTCCGGGAGTCTCTACGAGCAGTACTTC.

This chain connects TRBV7-9 to TRBJ2-6, with D possibly being TRBD1 (6 bases). Trimming took 6 bases from V and 2 from J, leaving 23 bases between them. CDR1 and CDR2 from the germline V gene are SEHNR and FQNEAQ (reference sequence). The CDR3 length is 19 residues. For the CDR3, the DNA is TGTGCCAGCAGGACCGGGACACCGTTTAGAAGTCCTGGGGCCAACGTCCTGACTTTC. It yields the protein CASRTGTPFRSPGANVLTF.